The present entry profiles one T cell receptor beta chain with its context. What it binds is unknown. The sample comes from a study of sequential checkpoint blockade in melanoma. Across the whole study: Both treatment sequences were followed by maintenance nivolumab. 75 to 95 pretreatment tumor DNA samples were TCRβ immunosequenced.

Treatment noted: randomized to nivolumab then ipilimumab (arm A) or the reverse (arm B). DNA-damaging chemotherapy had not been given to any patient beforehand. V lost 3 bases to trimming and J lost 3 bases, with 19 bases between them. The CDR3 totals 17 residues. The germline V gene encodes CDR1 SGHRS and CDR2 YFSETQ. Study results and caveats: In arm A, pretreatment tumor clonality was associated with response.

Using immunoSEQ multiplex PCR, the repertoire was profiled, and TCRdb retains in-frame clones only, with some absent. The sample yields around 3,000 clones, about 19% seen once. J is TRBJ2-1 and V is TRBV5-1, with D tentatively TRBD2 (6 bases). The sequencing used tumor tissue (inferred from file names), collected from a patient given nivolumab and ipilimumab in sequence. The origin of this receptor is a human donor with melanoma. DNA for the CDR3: TGCGCCAGCAGCTGGACGGGTATGCAAGCGGGCTACAATGAGCAGTTCTTC. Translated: CASSWTGMQAGYNEQFF.